These T cell receptor beta chains were read from a single sample in a study of cytomegalovirus exposure and HLA in healthy donors. Assay used: immunoSEQ multiplex PCR; TCRdb lists only in-frame clones, some missing. The sample has about 140,000 clones, less than 90% seen once. The sequenced sample consisted of PBMCs. These receptors were collected from a young man in good health and CMV-seronegative. The conserved cysteine and the conserved F or W are not part of the CDR3 here. Each record gives: V gene, CDR3 protein.

TRBV12-2 | ASRLGKTSGGLTDTQY
TRBV15 | ATSRDLRQGANEQY
TRBV18 | ASSVRAGEKLF
TRBV7-9 | ASSNPRVWAQY
TRBV6-5 | ASSFLRQGQPQH
TRBV11-2 | ASSLGGPSSGNTIY
TRBV5-1 | ASSLVGLAAYNEQF
TRBV9 | ASSPRDYNEKLF
TRBV20-1 | SASKSDTQY
TRBV28 | ASSYKLGLVSYEQY
TRBV7-9 | ASSPPWGSDTGELF
TRBV7-2 | ASSLERGGGNTIY
TRBV5-1 | ASSLPLQPGQGIKTGELF
TRBV7-9 | ASSSAGGQGGNEQF
TRBV28 | ASGRGRGQPQH
TRBV12-5 | ASGSTGDTQY
TRBV19 | ASSSLAGGNEQF
TRBV6-6 | ASRLQGNQPQH
TRBV27 | ASSHQAAGQGSNYGYT
TRBV5-1 | ASSISYRDGYT
TRBV28 | ASIGGERGQPQH
TRBV9 | ASSVTSGSNNEQF
TRBV4-1 | ASSRTGTGFMLNYGYT
TRBV6-5 | ASTPTGNLEQY
TRBV11-3 | ASSGFGGEQY
TRBV5-6 | ASSPRSGARYGELF
TRBV7-9 | ASSPTGTYEQY
TRBV5-1 | ASSVAGQGLSYEQY
TRBV5-1 | ASSHNPQASSTEAF
TRBV5-8 | ASSLAGTSGKA
TRBV14 | ASSHIPLAGGPDTQY
TRBV11-2 | ASSLGDNSYEQY
TRBV5-6 | ASRTSGTNNEQF
TRBV5-5 | ASSLGTGKENEQF
TRBV19 | ASSPDRFSGNEQF
TRBV30 | AWSVHYSGANVLT
TRBV13 | ASSLRQGGLRNEQF
TRBV12-5 | ASGLVLRDKSYEQY
TRBV28 | ASREQGGGKETQY
TRBV19 | ASSMGQGKF
TRBV5-4 | ASSISGSSYEQY
TRBV7-2 | ASSPSTILTDTQY
TRBV19 | ASRPNRGSKETQY
TRBV27 | ASSLLYPSGRKADTQY
TRBV7-9 | ASSLLGVEQY
TRBV6-6 | ASSSAGVETQY
TRBV6-1 | ASSDASRYEQY